This is a list of T cell receptor beta chains from one sample in a study of blood T cells in healthy people across ages. One entry per CDR3 protein, called by TCRdb with MiXCR from the 5' RACE reads. The sample consists of 450,000 to 700,000 distinct CDR3 sequences, 27% of them appearing once. Sample: blood. All receptors come from a woman aged 70-85 years in good health. Both conserved end residues are part of each CDR3. The D gene is left open where the match is weak. Size is omitted from some rows. Given values are once, few, many or a class for expanded clones.

j_call | v_call | clone_size | cdr3_length | d_call | cdr3_aa | cdr3_nt
TRBJ2-1 | TRBV20-1 | - | 12 | - | CSAAPRADEQFF | TGCAGTGCAGCCCCACGGGCGGATGAGCAGTTCTTC
TRBJ2-2 | TRBV5-1 | once | 15 | - | CASTTGGANTGELFF | TGCGCCAGCACAACCGGGGGAGCGAACACCGGGGAGCTGTTTTTT
TRBJ2-1 | TRBV5-1 | - | 15 | TRBD2 | CASSPLGLAGGHKFF | TGCGCCAGTAGCCCCCTGGGACTAGCGGGGGGGCACAAGTTCTTC
TRBJ2-7 | TRBV7-2 | - | 13 | TRBD2 | CASSYRLAGKQYF | TGTGCCAGCAGCTACCGACTAGCGGGAAAGCAGTACTTC
TRBJ2-3 | TRBV5-1 | - | 15 | - | CASSHQGFFTDTQYF | TGCGCCAGCAGCCACCAGGGGTTTTTCACAGATACGCAGTATTTT
TRBJ2-1 | TRBV29-1 | many | 12 | TRBD1 | CSVSRGFDEQFF | TGCAGCGTGAGCAGGGGGTTCGATGAGCAGTTCTTC
TRBJ1-6 | TRBV10-3 | few | 14 | - | CAISVGQENSPLHF | TGTGCCATCAGTGTGGGGCAAGAAAATTCACCCCTCCACTTT
TRBJ2-3 | TRBV20-1 | - | 15 | - | CSAGSGGDVTDTQYF | TGCAGTGCTGGTTCCGGAGGGGATGTAACCGATACGCAGTATTTT
TRBJ1-1 | TRBV7-3 | - | 14 | - | CASSFTAGRTEAFF | TGTGCCAGCAGCTTTACCGCGGGGCGCACTGAAGCTTTCTTT
TRBJ2-3 | TRBV20-1 | few | 11 | - | CSASFGDTQYF | TGCAGTGCTAGTTTCGGAGATACGCAGTATTTT
TRBJ2-1 | TRBV7-9 | - | 13 | - | CASNARAGNEQFF | TGTGCCAGCAACGCCCGGGCGGGAAATGAGCAGTTCTTC
TRBJ1-5 | TRBV4-3 | few | 15 | - | CASSQDLSNNQPQHF | TGCGCCAGCAGCCAAGATCTAAGCAACAATCAGCCCCAGCATTTT
TRBJ2-7 | TRBV6-2/TRBV6-3 | - | 16 | TRBD1 | CASSRGPGTGESQQYF | TGTGCCAGCAGCAGGGGACCCGGGACAGGGGAAAGTCAGCAGTACTTC
TRBJ2-5 | TRBV5-1 | few | 14 | - | CASSPRTSQETRYF | TGCGCCAGCAGCCCCCGGACATCTCAAGAGACCCGGTACTTC
TRBJ1-2 | TRBV7-2 | few | 15 | - | CASSLGTVTNYGYTF | TGTGCCAGCAGCTTAGGGACGGTTACTAACTATGGCTACACCTTC
TRBJ2-7 | TRBV6-5 | many | 14 | - | CASSWGSETYEQYF | TGTGCCAGCAGTTGGGGTAGCGAGACCTACGAGCAGTACTTC
TRBJ1-5 | TRBV6-6 | few | 13 | - | CASTEQPGGPQHF | TGTGCCAGCACAGAACAGCCTGGGGGGCCCCAGCATTTT
TRBJ1-1 | TRBV16 | - | 16 | - | CASSQNLVRGNTEAFF | TGTGCCAGCAGCCAAAACCTAGTCAGGGGAAACACTGAAGCTTTCTTT
TRBJ1-3 | TRBV6-1 | - | 18 | TRBD1 | CASRQGVNQGAAGNTIYF | TGTGCCAGCAGACAGGGAGTAAATCAGGGGGCTGCTGGAAACACCATATATTTT
TRBJ2-7 | TRBV7-2 | few | 15 | TRBD1 | CASSLGGTDPYEQYF | TGTGCCAGCAGCTTAGGGGGGACAGATCCCTACGAGCAGTACTTC
TRBJ1-1 | TRBV11-2 | - | 15 | - | CASSKTGASNTEAFF | TGTGCCAGCAGCAAAACCGGGGCCTCGAACACTGAAGCTTTCTTT
TRBJ2-3 | TRBV3-1 | - | 16 | - | CASSHLGGLRTDTQYF | TGTGCCAGCAGCCACCTTGGCGGACTGCGCACAGATACGCAGTATTTT
TRBJ2-3 | TRBV29-1 | - | 13 | - | CSVGRDSTDTQYF | TGCAGCGTTGGCCGGGACAGCACAGATACGCAGTATTTT
TRBJ2-1 | TRBV30 | - | 15 | - | CAWNPQGSSYNEQFF | TGTGCCTGGAACCCCCAGGGTAGCTCCTACAATGAGCAGTTCTTC
TRBJ2-3 | TRBV5-1 | - | 16 | TRBD2 | CASSILAGASTDTQYF | TGCGCCAGCAGCATACTAGCGGGGGCTAGCACAGATACGCAGTATTTT